These T cell receptor beta chains were read from a single sample in a study of blood T cells in healthy people across ages. Using its own MiXCR run on the 5' RACE reads, TCRdb lists one record per CDR3 protein. The table has fewer than 1,000,000 distinct CDR3 sequences, around 45% seen once. Sequenced input: blood. Receptors originate from a man between 60 and 75 years old in good health. CDR3s include the opening cysteine and the closing phenylalanine or tryptophan. The order of the fields is J gene, D gene, V gene, CDR3 protein. D genes are given only for firm matches.

TRBJ2-1 | TRBD2 | TRBV5-4 | CASSSSGRGAVHEQFF
TRBJ2-1 | TRBD1 | TRBV12-3/TRBV12-4 | CASSPTRDSRNNEQFF
TRBJ2-7 | TRBD1 | TRBV27 | CASSLSSLGQGYEQYF
TRBJ1-2 | TRBD1 | TRBV18 | CASSPRPGQGARGYTF
TRBJ2-7 | NA | TRBV7-2 | CASSLERSYEQYF
TRBJ2-6 | NA | TRBV11-2 | CASSLDLVASDGGTNVLTF
TRBJ1-2 | TRBD1 | TRBV30 | CALGEDRGSNYGYTF
TRBJ2-2 | NA | TRBV5-1 | CASSLGTANTGELFF
TRBJ1-1 | NA | TRBV14 | CASSQDPGVWTEAFF
TRBJ2-3 | NA | TRBV4-3 | CASSQDFLQGTDTQYF
TRBJ2-7 | NA | TRBV7-7 | CASSKNPGHQEAQYF
TRBJ2-3 | TRBD2 | TRBV6-6 | CASSFGGGRTTDTQYF
TRBJ1-6 | NA | TRBV12-3/TRBV12-4 | CASSPNPGSASALHF
TRBJ1-2 | NA | TRBV13 | CASSNTEVLNSGYTF
TRBJ1-2 | NA | TRBV20-1 | CSARIWDGPYGYTF
TRBJ1-4 | NA | TRBV12-3/TRBV12-4 | CASSFAGGGKKLFF
TRBJ1-2 | NA | TRBV29-1 | CSVGLSDIRGYGYTF
TRBJ1-1 | NA | TRBV6-5 | CASSYSYRLNTEAFF
TRBJ2-1 | NA | TRBV7-2 | CASSLRYNEQFF
TRBJ2-1 | TRBD2 | TRBV3-1 | CASSPRSGLAAEFF
TRBJ2-5 | TRBD1 | TRBV5-6 | CASSLDNRGGETQYF
TRBJ2-1 | NA | TRBV2 | CASSGQGINEQFF
TRBJ2-7 | NA | TRBV18 | CASSPLRLGQVYEQYF
TRBJ2-3 | TRBD2 | TRBV20-1 | CSAKGTNQGSTDTQYF
TRBJ2-5 | NA | TRBV6-2/TRBV6-3 | CASRGRETQYF
TRBJ2-1 | TRBD2 | TRBV20-1 | CSARTSGNNEQFF
TRBJ1-4 | NA | TRBV20-1 | CSAPTRAKGEKLFF
TRBJ1-5 | TRBD1 | TRBV28 | CASSPRDRGSNQPQHF
TRBJ2-1 | TRBD2 | TRBV3-1 | CASSQGAGGRFNEQFF
TRBJ2-5 | TRBD2 | TRBV7-6 | CANSPGTSGAQGTQYF
TRBJ1-2 | TRBD1 | TRBV6-6 | CASSYEGAWGYTF
TRBJ1-5 | TRBD1 | TRBV24-1 | CATSPGLTGTGNQPQHF
TRBJ2-5 | NA | TRBV6-6 | CASSHLAREGETQYF
TRBJ1-1 | NA | TRBV11-2 | CASSLEGRIEAFF
TRBJ2-1 | TRBD2 | TRBV6-6 | CASSDSLAGGGQFF
NA | NA | TRBV30 | CAWSVWGRSSYNEQYF
TRBJ1-6 | NA | TRBV20-1 | CSARDDRGSQNSPLHF
TRBJ2-1 | TRBD1 | TRBV7-2 | CASSFDRGRVKFF
TRBJ2-5 | TRBD2 | TRBV4-1 | CASSPWTSGDVRETQYF
TRBJ1-4 | NA | TRBV7-9 | CASSLNNEKLFF
TRBJ2-1 | NA | TRBV7-9 | CASSNLILEGGNEQFF
TRBJ2-3 | NA | TRBV15 | CATSRDTGINTQYF
TRBJ2-3 | TRBD2 | TRBV12-5 | CASGRPAGGRDTQYF
TRBJ1-2 | NA | TRBV5-6 | CASSSGEGYGYTF
TRBJ2-7 | NA | TRBV5-6 | CASSLHDEQYF
TRBJ1-5 | NA | TRBV3-1 | CASSEGAQPQHF
NA | NA | TRBV27 | CASGILGGEQYF
TRBJ2-1 | NA | TRBV28 | CASSLTPRRLSSYNEQFF
TRBJ1-2 | TRBD1 | TRBV20-1 | CSAGDRDDYGYTF
TRBJ2-1 | NA | TRBV20-1 | CSARHPSSYNEQFF
TRBJ2-1 | TRBD2 | TRBV4-3 | CASSQRPGGGFDEQFF
TRBJ2-5 | NA | TRBV20-1 | CSASAVGQETQYF
TRBJ2-5 | TRBD2 | TRBV7-2 | CASSFRVGGQETQYF
TRBJ2-1 | TRBD1 | TRBV20-1 | CSAREGQLENEQFF
TRBJ1-2 | TRBD1 | TRBV20-1 | CSAFGQVNYGYTF